The 3 T cell receptor beta chains reported below all come from one sample, sequenced in a study of OX40 agonist ivuxolimab in advanced cancers. TCRdb's copy holds only in-frame clones and misses some; the assay was immunoSEQ multiplex PCR. The sample holds some 97,000 clones, 90% seen once. The specimen was CD4+ or CD8+ T cells sorted from blood, collected in a trial of the OX40 agonist ivuxolimab. All receptors come from an adult with an advanced solid tumor such as melanoma, head and neck, liver or kidney cancer.

The chain is built from TRBV15 and TRBJ2-5; TRBD2 matches at 12 bases. Germline-derived CDR1 and CDR2 are LNHNV and YYDKDF (reference sequence). The length of the CDR3 is 20 residues. V shed 1 base and J 7 bases; nucleotides not matched to a gene: 19. CDR3: CATSRVPSRLAGVMLGTQYF. CDR3 DNA sequence: TGTGCCACCAGCAGAGTGCCCTCGCGACTAGCGGGAGTTATGTTGGGGACCCAGTACTTC.

The rearrangement joins TRBV5-8 to TRBJ2-3, with 7 bases matching TRBD2. Trimming cost V 3 bases and J 1 base; bases outside gene matches: 5. The CDR3 extends over 15 amino acids. Germline CDR1 and CDR2: SGHTS and YDEGEE. The CDR3 sequence: CASSYLGGGTDTQYF. As DNA, the CDR3 is TGTGCCAGCAGCTACCTTGGGGGGGGCACAGATACGCAGTATTTT.

The V call is TRBV5-1, the J call TRBJ2-1; D is ambiguous. Trimming shortened V by 3 bases and J by 10 bases, and 17 bases separated the two germline ends. The CDR3 is made up of 14 amino acids. Germline CDR1 SGHRS, CDR2 YFSETQ. This CDR3 is CASSSNRLSIEQFF. The CDR3 nucleotides read TGCGCCAGCAGCTCGAACAGACTCTCCATCGAGCAGTTCTTC.